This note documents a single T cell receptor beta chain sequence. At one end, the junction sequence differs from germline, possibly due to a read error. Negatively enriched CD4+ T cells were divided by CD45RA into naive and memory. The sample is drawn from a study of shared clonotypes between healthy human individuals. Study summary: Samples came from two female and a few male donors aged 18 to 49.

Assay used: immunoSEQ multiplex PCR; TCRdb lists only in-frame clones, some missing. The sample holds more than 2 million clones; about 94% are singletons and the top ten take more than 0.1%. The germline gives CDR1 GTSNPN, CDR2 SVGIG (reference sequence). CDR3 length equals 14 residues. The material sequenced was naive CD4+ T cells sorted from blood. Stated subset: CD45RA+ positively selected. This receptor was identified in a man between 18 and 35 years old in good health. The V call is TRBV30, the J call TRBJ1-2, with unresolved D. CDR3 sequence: CAWGVQMRVYGYTF. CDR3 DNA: TGTGCCTGGGGTGTACAAATGAGGGTCTATGGCTACACCTTC. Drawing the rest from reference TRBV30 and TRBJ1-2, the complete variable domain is SQTIHQWPATLVQPVGSPLSLECTVEGTSNPNLYWYRQAAGRGLQLLFYSVGIGQISSEVPQNLSASRPQDRQFILSSKKLLLSDSGFYLCAWGVQMRVYGYTFGSGTRLTVV.